These 27 T cell receptor beta chains originate from one sample sequenced in a study of blood T cells in healthy people across ages (dated by TCRdb to 2014 to 2015). Libraries came from 5' RACE. The sample was run on an Illumina HiSeq 2500. A second PCR of roughly 7 to 11 cycles was run with a J-beta primer mix and a sample-barcoded 5' primer. TCRdb reran the public reads through fastp at Q25 and MiXCR, keeping productive beta chains. All rows with the same CDR3 protein become a single entry with the most common DNA and genes. The sample has hundreds of thousands of distinct CDR3 sequences on record, about 51% of them singletons. The ten largest make up 13% of the sample. The sample comprised blood. These receptors all come from a woman at least 80 years old in good health.

This clonotype showed up just a few times. The chain links TRBV6-6 to TRBJ2-2, with 9 bases fitting TRBD1. CDR1 and CDR2 (germline): MNHNY, SVGAGI (reference sequence). The ends lost 6 bases at V and 4 bases at J; junction bases unmatched: 6. The CDR3 spans 15 residues. In DNA, the CDR3 is TGTGCCAGCAGGGAACAGGGGGCCCCCACCGGGGAGCTGTTTTTT. This sequence encodes CASREQGAPTGELFF.

The genes are TRBV27 and TRBJ2-1; the D call may be TRBD1 or TRBD2 (5 bases each). This CDR3 has 16 amino acids. CDR1 is MNHEY and CDR2 is SMNVEV in the germline V gene (reference sequence). V was shortened by 3 bases and J by 9 bases, with 21 bases between the two germline ends. This CDR3 reads CASSFRSTMRGGEQFF. Here the CDR3 DNA reads TGTGCCAGCAGTTTTCGGTCGACTATGAGGGGCGGTGAGCAGTTCTTC.

This clonotype was counted only a few times. This chain uses TRBV2 with TRBJ1-5; D is possibly TRBD1 (6 bases). V gave up 4 bases and J gave up 3 bases, with 13 bases separating them. Germline CDR1 reads SNHLY; CDR2 reads FYNNEI. The CDR3 spans 15 residues. In DNA, the CDR3 is TGTGCCAGCAGTGGGGGTGGGACACACAATCAGCCCCAGCATTTT. This gives the protein CASSGGGTHNQPQHF.

Note on this clonotype: This may be a read error: a much more frequent sequence differs by one nucleotide. The J gene is TRBJ2-7, the V gene TRBV7-2; 11 bases line up with TRBD1. Germline V gene lookup returns CDR1 SGHTA and CDR2 FQGNSA. J lost 3 bases, V lost 7 bases, and 5 bases had no gene match. The CDR3 has 14 amino acids. DNA for the CDR3: TGTGCCAGCAAGGGGGACAGGGGGTTCTACGAGCAGTACTTC. This codes for CASKGDRGFYEQYF.

In regard to this clonotype: A much larger clonotype is one base distant, so this may be a read error. The chain uses TRBV28 and TRBJ2-5, with D perhaps matching TRBD1 or TRBD2 (5 bases each). This CDR3 spans 16 amino acids. The germline CDR1 and CDR2 sequences are MDHEN and SYDVKM. Trimming removed 7 bases at V and 7 bases at J, with 25 bases between. The CDR3 bases are TGTGCCAGCAATTTGGGCCAGGCCCGAAATGGGGGGACCCAGTACTTC. Translated, it gives CASNLGQARNGGTQYF.

On this clonotype: A much larger clone is a single base away; this may be a read error. The chain recombines TRBV25-1 with TRBJ2-3, with a tentative D call TRBD2 (5 bases). This CDR3 has 12 amino acids. Germline V lookup: CDR1 MGHDK, CDR2 SYGVNS. Trimming left V 8 bases short and J 10 bases short, with 16 bases between. DNA for the CDR3: TGTGCCAGCCGGAGAGGGATGGATGCGCAGTATTTT. As protein: CASRRGMDAQYF.

The chain employs TRBV6-6 and TRBJ2-4; 7 positions match TRBD1. CDR1 and CDR2 (germline): MNHNY, SVGAGI (reference sequence). This CDR3 spans 14 amino acids. With 5 bases clipped from V and 15 bases from J, the junction kept 16 bases outside the gene matches. Here the CDR3 reads CASSTGTELYGRYF. CDR3 nucleotides: TGTGCCAGCAGTACCGGGACAGAACTCTACGGGCGGTACTTC.

The chain employs TRBV12-3 or TRBV12-4 and TRBJ2-3; 7 positions agree with TRBD2. The CDR3 sequence is 15 residues long. Trimming took 9 bases from V and 2 from J; bases not matched to a gene: 11. For the CDR3, the DNA is TGTGCCAGTAGTAATCAACGGGAGGCCACAGATACGCAGTATTTT. Protein product: CASSNQREATDTQYF.

This clonotype was observed a few times. The gene calls are TRBV2 and TRBJ2-5, with unresolved D. The CDR3 is 11 amino acids. Germline-derived CDR1 and CDR2 are SNHLY and FYNNEI. V was pared by 4 bases and J by 5 bases, with 5 bases between. The CDR3 nucleotides read TGTGCCAGCAGTGTTTTGGAGACCCAGTACTTC. Encoded protein: CASSVLETQYF.

A few counts support this clonotype. V gene TRBV28 combines with J gene TRBJ2-7; 9 bases line up with TRBD2. The germline gives CDR1 MDHEN, CDR2 SYDVKM. CDR3 length equals 15 residues. J lost 4 bases, V lost 6 bases, and 10 bases had no gene match. CDR3 region: CASSRPTSGLYEQYF. The CDR3 nucleotides read TGTGCCAGCAGCCGCCCGACTAGCGGCCTATACGAGCAGTACTTC.

This clonotype was recorded many times. The chain uses TRBV4-2 and TRBJ2-5; 8 nucleotides line up with TRBD2. Germline CDR1 LGHNA, CDR2 YNFKEQ. Germline trimming cut 1 base from V and 2 bases from J; bases unmatched to any gene: 3. The length of the CDR3 is 15 residues. This CDR3 is CASSQGIAGQETQYF. DNA for the CDR3: TGTGCCAGCAGCCAAGGGATAGCGGGGCAAGAGACCCAGTACTTC.

This clonotype was counted between two and nine times. The J gene is TRBJ2-7, the V gene TRBV10-3, with 10 bases matching TRBD1. The CDR3 spans 19 residues. The junction had 14 bases not matched to a gene; V was cut back by 0 bases and J by 3 bases. Germline V gene data show CDR1 as ENHRY and CDR2 as SYGVKD. CDR3 sequence reads: CAISESKGQGSLGIYEQYF. The DNA of the CDR3 is TGTGCCATCAGTGAGTCGAAGGGACAGGGGTCTCTAGGAATCTACGAGCAGTACTTC.

This sequence joins TRBV6-2 or TRBV6-3 and TRBJ1-6, with unresolved D. The CDR3 loop spans 15 amino acids. The germline CDR1 and CDR2 sequences are MNHEY and SVGEGT. The ends were cut back, 4 bases at V and 7 bases at J, with 14 bases in the middle. The CDR3 region is CASSSARLVNSPLHF. Here the CDR3 DNA reads TGTGCCAGCAGTTCCGCGAGGCTTGTCAATTCACCCCTCCACTTT.

This clonotype was recorded many times. The V gene is TRBV4-2, the J gene TRBJ2-5, with TRBD2 identical over 7 bases. Losses at the gene ends were 8 bases for V and 1 base for J; bases not matched to a gene: 7. The germline V gene has CDR1 LGHNA and CDR2 YNFKEQ. The CDR3 covers 14 residues. The DNA for the CDR3 is TGTGCCAGCGCACCGGGAGGAGTCCAAGAGACCCAGTACTTC. As protein: CASAPGGVQETQYF.

The chain links TRBV3-1 to TRBJ1-2, with D perhaps matching TRBD1 (5 bases). The germline V and J ends were trimmed by 0 bases and 4 bases, with 12 bases remaining between them. Germline CDR1 LGHDT, CDR2 YNNKEL (reference sequence). The CDR3 sequence is 15 residues long. The CDR3 loop reads CASSQDGAPSYGYTF. Written as DNA, the CDR3 is TGTGCCAGCAGCCAAGATGGGGCACCAAGCTATGGCTACACCTTC.

About this clonotype: The junction departs from germline at one end; a sequencing error may be responsible. The V gene is TRBV6-1, the J gene TRBJ2-3; no clear D. The CDR3 has 16 residues. Germline V gene data show CDR1 as MNHNS and CDR2 as SASEGT. CDR3 sequence: CASSEFGRASTDTRYF. In DNA, the CDR3 is TGTGCCAGCAGTGAATTTGGACGGGCGAGCACAGATACGCGGTATTTT.

In its sample, this clonotype was seen many times. V and J are TRBV9 and TRBJ2-7; D possibly corresponds to TRBD1 (5 bases). CDR3 length equals 15 residues. CDR1 SGDLS and CDR2 YYNGEE come from the germline V gene. Trimming removed 0 bases at V and 5 bases at J, with 15 bases between. The CDR3 DNA follows: TGTGCCAGCAGCGTAGGGGCAGGGTACCCTAACGAGCAGTACTTC. It specifies CASSVGAGYPNEQYF.

This chain links TRBV5-1 with TRBJ2-5; D is perhaps TRBD2 (6 bases). Matching the DNA end better, TRBJ2-7 makes the J call doubtful. This CDR3 comprises 13 residues. Germline CDR1 is SGHRS and CDR2 is YFSETQ. This chain's CDR3 is CASSWGDEGEQYF. In DNA, the CDR3 is TGCGCCAGCAGCTGGGGGGACGAGGGCGAGCAGTACTTC.

This clonotype was observed a few times. The rearrangement joins TRBV28 to TRBJ2-7; either TRBD1 or TRBD2 may supply D (5 bases each). V was cut by 2 bases and J by 4 bases, with 24 bases left in between. In germline, CDR1 is MDHEN, CDR2 SYDVKM. This CDR3 comprises 18 residues. The CDR3 sequence is CASSLMRVGPGAKYEQYF. In nucleotides, the CDR3 is TGTGCCAGCAGTTTAATGCGCGTTGGCCCCGGGGCGAAATACGAGCAGTACTTC.

As for this clonotype: Just one base apart from a much larger clone, this may be a read error. V usage is TRBV3-1 and J usage is TRBJ2-5, with D possibly TRBD2 on 6 matching bases. Germline-derived CDR1 and CDR2 are LGHDT and YNNKEL (reference sequence). Trimming cost V 1 base and J 0 bases, with 12 bases left between them. The CDR3 sequence is 16 residues long. CDR3: CASSQGRGRYQETQYF. CDR3 sequence (DNA): TGTGCCAGCAGCCAAGGGAGGGGACGGTACCAAGAGACCCAGTACTTC.

At least ten counts were recorded for this clonotype. CDR3 DNA: TGCAGTGCTAGGACAGGGGCGAACAACTATGGCTACACCTTC. This codes for CSARTGANNYGYTF. V and J are TRBV20-1 and TRBJ1-2, with TRBD1 matching over 8 bases. Losses at the gene ends were 3 bases for V and 2 bases for J; bases not matched to a gene: 5. Germline CDR1 reads DFQATT; CDR2 reads SNEGSKA (reference sequence). The CDR3 is made up of 14 amino acids.

A few counts support this clonotype. The genes are TRBV2 and TRBJ2-3, with TRBD2 identical over 10 bases. There are 15 residues in the CDR3. The V and J ends lost 4 bases and 8 bases, in that order; junction bases with no gene match: 9. Germline CDR1 is SNHLY and CDR2 is FYNNEI. CDR3 residues: CASSGRASGSVTQYF. The DNA for the CDR3 is TGTGCCAGCAGTGGGCGGGCTAGCGGGAGCGTTACGCAGTATTTT. The full variable domain, its missing parts supplied by reference TRBV2 and TRBJ2-3, is EPEVTQTPSHQVTQMGQEVILRCVPISNHLYFYWYRQILGQKVEFLVSFYNNEISEKSEIFDDQFSVERPDGSNFTLKIRSTKLEDSAMYFCASSGRASGSVTQYFGPGTRLTVL.

This chain uses TRBV10-3 with TRBJ2-1, with TRBD2 identical over 7 bases. CDR1 is ENHRY, CDR2 SYGVKD, per germline. The length of the CDR3 is 15 residues. Trimming at V came to 6 bases and at J to 4 bases, leaving 9 bases not matched to a gene. CDR3 protein: CAISGASGGYNEQFF. CDR3 bases: TGTGCCATCAGCGGGGCTAGCGGTGGGTACAATGAGCAGTTCTTC.

The rearrangement links TRBV6-6 to TRBJ1-4, with TRBD1 matching 7 bases. There are 15 residues in the CDR3. From germline, CDR1 is MNHNY and CDR2 SVGAGI (reference sequence). Trimming cost V 2 bases and J 5 bases; bases outside gene matches: 5. The CDR3 DNA is TGTGCCAGCAGTTACGCTCTACAGGGGAATGAAAAACTGTTTTTT. Translation gives CASSYALQGNEKLFF.

V is TRBV12-3 or TRBV12-4 and J is TRBJ1-2; TRBD1 agrees at 8 bases. After removal of 0 bases from V and 7 bases from J, the junction contained 4 bases not matched to a gene. CDR3 length: 14 amino acids. CDR3 nucleotide sequence: TGTGCCAGCAGTTTAGCTCCAGGGGGCCCTGGCTACACCTTC. It translates to CASSLAPGGPGYTF.

The rearrangement joins TRBV10-3 to TRBJ2-3; 8 bases are shared with TRBD1. CDR1 ENHRY and CDR2 SYGVKD come from the germline V gene. V was pared by 3 bases and J by 2 bases, with 10 bases of the junction left unmatched. CDR3 size: 17 residues. For the CDR3, the DNA is TGTGCCATCAGTGAACCACCGGGACAGGCGAACACAGATACGCAGTATTTT. Its protein is CAISEPPGQANTDTQYF.

The J gene is TRBJ2-1, the V gene TRBV12-3 or TRBV12-4; D not resolved. CDR3 size: 15 residues. As DNA, the CDR3 is TGTGTCGGCAGCTTTCTGGGATCCTCCTACAATGAGCAGTTCTTC. Translated: CVGSFLGSSYNEQFF.